Listed below are T cell receptor beta chains from one sample, sequenced in a study of blood T cells in healthy people across ages. TCRdb re-called the 5' RACE reads with MiXCR, one entry per CDR3 protein. This table has 700,000 to 1,000,000 distinct CDR3 sequences, under 45% appearing once. Sequenced input: blood. These TCRs come from a man aged 55 to 70 in good health. CDR3s include the opening cysteine and the closing phenylalanine or tryptophan. D genes are given only for firm matches. Size tells how often a clone was seen (once, few, many) or the class of an expanded clone, and some rows leave it out.

size	V	D	J	length	CDR3	DNA
-	TRBV5-4	TRBD2	TRBJ2-5	16	CASSLKASGAEETQYF	TGTGCCAGCAGCTTGAAGGCTAGCGGGGCAGAAGAGACCCAGTACTTC
-	TRBV5-1	TRBD2	TRBJ2-7	16	CASSLLRASGDNEQYF	TGCGCCAGCAGCTTGCTTAGGGCTAGCGGGGACAATGAGCAGTACTTC
-	TRBV11-2	TRBD1	TRBJ2-7	16	CASIPRVGQGSYEQYF	TGTGCCAGCATCCCCCGTGTCGGACAGGGCTCCTACGAGCAGTACTTC
few	TRBV7-9	-	TRBJ1-6	18	CASSLEGAVSSYNSPLHF	TGTGCCAGCAGCTTAGAAGGCGCCGTTAGCTCCTATAATTCACCCCTCCACTTT
-	TRBV2	TRBD1	TRBJ1-2	14	CVSSGPGGVGGYTF	TGTGTCAGCAGTGGCCCAGGGGGTGTTGGAGGCTACACCTTC
-	TRBV20-1	-	TRBJ2-1	13	CSAVRTENNEQFF	TGCAGTGCTGTCCGGACAGAGAACAATGAGCAGTTCTTC
-	TRBV12-3/TRBV12-4	-	TRBJ1-6	15	CASSGGQLWNSPLHF	TGTGCCAGCAGTGGAGGACAGCTTTGGAATTCACCCCTCCACTTT
-	TRBV7-2	-	TRBJ2-7	16	CASSLAWSGSSYEQYF	TGTGCCAGCAGCTTAGCTTGGAGCGGTAGCTCCTACGAGCAGTACTTC
-	TRBV14	-	TRBJ2-3	15	CASSLTRSLGDTQYF	TGTGCCAGCAGCCTAACGAGGAGTTTGGGAGATACGCAGTATTTT
-	TRBV6-6	-	TRBJ2-5	14	CASSDSRIQETQYF	TGTGCCAGCAGTGACTCGCGGATCCAAGAGACCCAGTACTTC
-	TRBV27	-	TRBJ1-6	15	CASSFTGSYNSPLHF	TGTGCCAGCAGTTTTACAGGTTCTTATAATTCACCCCTCCACTTT
few	TRBV9	-	TRBJ2-5	15	CASSVAGARQETQYF	TGTGCCAGCAGCGTAGCGGGGGCTCGCCAAGAGACCCAGTACTTC
-	TRBV6-6	-	TRBJ2-1	16	CASGGSARSSYNEQFF	TGTGCCAGCGGTGGTTCGGCACGTAGCTCCTACAATGAGCAGTTCTTC
-	TRBV4-1	TRBD1	TRBJ1-2	16	CASSQIGTVSNYGYTF	TGCGCCAGCAGCCAAATAGGGACAGTCTCTAACTATGGCTACACCTTC
-	TRBV6-1	TRBD2	TRBJ2-3	17	CASQGGLAGGPTDTQYF	TGTGCCAGCCAGGGGGGACTAGCGGGGGGCCCCACAGATACGCAGTATTTT
-	TRBV20-1	-	TRBJ2-2	13	CSARPSGTGELFF	TGCAGTGCCAGGCCTAGTGGTACCGGGGAGCTGTTTTTT
-	TRBV3-1	TRBD1	TRBJ2-7	13	CASSLNRGETRYF	TGTGCCAGCAGCCTGAACAGGGGAGAGACCCGGTACTTC
-	TRBV4-1	-	TRBJ1-2	15	CASSRDQGTNYGYTF	TGCGCCAGCAGCCGGGACCAGGGGACCAACTATGGCTACACCTTC
-	TRBV5-5	-	TRBJ2-7	17	CASSLARLGQGKNEQYF	TGTGCCAGCAGCTTGGCTCGGCTCGGGCAGGGGAAAAACGAGCAGTACTTC
few	TRBV28	-	TRBJ1-2	17	CASSPLMASGPLYGYTF	TGTGCCAGCAGCCCTTTAATGGCGTCAGGGCCTCTCTATGGCTACACCTTC
-	TRBV20-1	-	TRBJ1-1	14	CSATQGPADAEAFF	TGCAGTGCTACGCAGGGACCAGCGGACGCTGAAGCTTTCTTT
-	TRBV5-5	-	TRBJ1-5	13	CASSLGGSEPQHF	TGTGCCAGCAGCTTGGGTGGGTCAGAGCCCCAGCATTTT
-	TRBV7-6	-	TRBJ2-5	14	CASSFSDSMETQYF	TGTGCCAGCAGCTTCTCGGACAGTATGGAGACCCAGTACTTC
few	TRBV24-1	-	TRBJ2-3	13	CATSDNRKDTQYF	TGTGCCACCAGTGACAACAGGAAAGATACGCAGTATTTT
few	TRBV6-5	TRBD1	TRBJ1-1	14	CATSMGQGFTEAFF	TGTGCCACCAGCATGGGACAGGGTTTTACTGAAGCTTTCTTT
few	TRBV9	-	TRBJ1-2	14	CASSVDWQGYTYTF	TGTGCCAGCAGCGTAGATTGGCAGGGATATACCTACACCTTC
-	TRBV28	-	TRBJ1-4	12	CASSLSLGRLFF	TGTGCCAGCAGTCTCTCTCTGGGACGACTGTTTTTT
-	TRBV7-9	-	TRBJ2-7	14	CASSLSGLGNEQYF	TGTGCCAGCAGCCTATCGGGACTTGGGAATGAGCAGTACTTC
few	TRBV20-1	TRBD2	TRBJ2-2	17	CSARDRLAGGGTGELFF	TGCAGTGCTAGAGATAGACTAGCGGGGGGAGGCACCGGGGAGCTGTTTTTT
once	TRBV6-6	-	TRBJ2-2	15	CASREVGARTGELFF	TGTGCCAGCAGAGAGGTGGGGGCAAGGACCGGGGAGCTGTTTTTT
-	TRBV7-9	TRBD1	TRBJ1-4	15	CASSLSGTGDEKLFF	TGTGCCAGCAGCTTATCCGGGACAGGGGATGAAAAACTGTTTTTT
-	TRBV2	-	TRBJ1-5	13	CASSGSGAGPQHF	TGTGCCAGCAGTGGGTCGGGGGCCGGGCCCCAGCATTTT
-	TRBV5-1	TRBD1	TRBJ2-7	16	CASSSSGTGWPNEQYF	TGCGCCAGCAGCTCGTCCGGGACAGGGTGGCCCAACGAGCAGTACTTC
-	TRBV7-3	-	TRBJ2-2	17	CASSLNRHGGGSGELFF	TGTGCCAGCAGCTTAAACAGGCATGGAGGCGGGTCCGGGGAGCTGTTTTTT
few	TRBV20-1	TRBD2	TRBJ2-1	17	CSANGGTSGANYNEQFF	TGCAGTGCTAATGGTGGGACTAGCGGGGCCAATTACAATGAGCAGTTCTTC
-	TRBV7-8	-	TRBJ2-6	16	CASSPMDSSGANVLTF	TGTGCCAGCAGCCCGATGGACAGCTCTGGGGCCAACGTCCTGACTTTC
many	TRBV20-1	TRBD1	TRBJ1-2	13	CSAPPGQGYGYTF	TGCAGTGCGCCACCGGGACAGGGTTATGGCTACACCTTC
many	TRBV9	-	TRBJ2-7	14	CASSERSYSYEQYF	TGTGCCAGCAGCGAGAGGTCCTACTCCTACGAGCAGTACTTC
-	TRBV7-2	-	TRBJ2-3	16	CASSLEGVGVPDTQYF	TGTGCCAGCAGCTTAGAGGGTGTCGGGGTCCCCGATACGCAGTATTTT
-	TRBV27	-	TRBJ1-4	15	CASSPDRRSNEKLFF	TGTGCCAGCAGTCCCGACAGGCGATCCAATGAAAAACTGTTTTTT
-	TRBV29-1	TRBD1	TRBJ2-3	14	CSLRDRGTIDTQYF	TGCAGCCTCAGGGACAGGGGTACGATAGATACGCAGTATTTT
many	TRBV7-2	TRBD2	TRBJ2-3	16	CASSPAGTRSTDTQYF	TGTGCCAGCAGCCCCGCCGGGACTAGAAGCACAGATACGCAGTATTTT
-	TRBV6-4	-	TRBJ1-2	15	CASSAFPRQIYGYTF	TGTGCCAGCAGTGCCTTCCCTCGGCAGATCTATGGCTACACCTTC
-	TRBV7-2	-	TRBJ1-4	18	CASSPTGYGRGTNEKLFF	TGTGCCAGCAGCCCAACTGGATACGGTAGAGGAACTAATGAAAAACTGTTTTTT